This is a list of T cell receptor beta chains from one sample in a study of vaccination and CD4 T cells after COVID-19. No antigen has been assigned to these receptors. One entry per CDR3 protein, called by TCRdb with MiXCR from the PCR reads. This table has roughly 16,000 distinct CDR3 sequences, 40% to 55% appearing once. The sequenced sample consisted of CD4+ T cells from blood, cultured in vitro. The receptors shown here come from a human donor who had recovered from COVID-19. CDR3s include the opening cysteine and the closing phenylalanine or tryptophan. The D gene is left open where the match is weak. Part of the rows lack a size; the others show once, few, many or a class for expanded clones.

D	V	size	J	CDR3	DNA
TRBD1	TRBV18	NA	TRBJ2-7	CASSPGQGDYEQYF	TGTGCCAGCTCACCGGGACAGGGTGACTACGAGCAGTACTTC
TRBD2	TRBV27	NA	TRBJ2-7	CASSAGLAGSTSPPYEQYF	TGTGCCAGCAGTGCCGGACTAGCGGGATCCACTTCACCACCCTACGAGCAGTACTTC
NA	TRBV15	few	TRBJ2-2	CATSRSTGELFF	TGTGCCACCAGCAGGTCTACCGGGGAGCTGTTTTTT
NA	TRBV20-1	NA	TRBJ1-3	CSAGGGTWGNTIYF	TGCAGTGCCGGAGGGGGGACTTGGGGAAACACCATATATTTT
TRBD2	TRBV27	NA	TRBJ2-3	CASRFTSGKSDTQYF	TGTGCCAGCAGATTTACTAGCGGGAAATCAGATACGCAGTATTTT
NA	TRBV5-1	NA	TRBJ2-7	CASSKTGPSYEQYF	TGCGCCAGCAGCAAAACAGGTCCCTCCTACGAGCAGTACTTC
NA	TRBV25-1	NA	TRBJ2-7	CASKFLSEQYF	TGTGCCAGCAAATTCTTGAGCGAGCAGTACTTC
NA	TRBV28	NA	TRBJ2-3	CASHGGSDTQYF	TGTGCCAGCCACGGAGGGTCAGATACGCAGTATTTT
TRBD1	TRBV7-6	few	TRBJ1-6	CASSLGQINSPLHF	TGTGCCAGCAGCTTGGGACAGATTAATTCACCCCTCCACTTT
NA	TRBV21-1	NA	TRBJ2-2	CASSKRSIDTGELFF	TGTGCCAGCAGCAAACGGTCGATCGACACCGGGGAGCTGTTTTTT